This passage covers 15 T cell receptor beta chains from one sample sequenced in a study of metastatic and nonmetastatic thyroid tumors. TCRdb ran MiXCR on the PCR reads. This table holds about 19,000 clones, about 23% found once. No treatment of any kind had been given to any patient before thyroid surgery. Sequenced input: tumor tissue. The receptors shown here come from a male donor with papillary thyroid cancer or a benign thyroid nodule (not recorded which). Some clones in this sample may be carry-over from other donors' samples.

This clone was picked up many times. This sequence joins TRBV20-1 and TRBJ2-2, with 11 positions matching TRBD2. There are 14 residues in the CDR3. The germline gives CDR1 DFQATT, CDR2 SNEGSKA (reference sequence). Trimming took 5 bases from V and 5 from J; bases not matched to a gene: 4. The CDR3 sequence: CSAPGLAATGELFF. CDR3 coding DNA: TGCAGTGCTCCGGGACTAGCGGCAACCGGGGAGCTGTTTTTT.

This clone is labeled as large (0.1 to 1%). J is TRBJ2-7 and V is TRBV11-2, with 8 nucleotides matching TRBD2. V lost 5 bases and J lost 2; bases outside the gene matches: 5. Looked up from germline, CDR1 is SGHAT and CDR2 is FQNNGV. The CDR3 is made up of 14 amino acids. The CDR3 DNA reads as TGTGCCAGCAGCAAAGAGGGACTAGCCTACGAGCAGTACTTC. Encoded protein: CASSKEGLAYEQYF.

Ten or more counts support this clone. This rearrangement joins TRBV13 to TRBJ1-1, with TRBD1 as a possible D gene (5 bases). CDR1 and CDR2 from the germline V gene are PRHDT and FYEKMQ (reference sequence). Trimming cost V 0 bases and J 10 bases, with 6 bases left between them. The CDR3 contains 11 residues. Here the CDR3 reads CASSLGQGAFF. For the CDR3, the DNA is TGTGCCAGCAGCTTAGGGCAGGGAGCTTTCTTT.

For the CDR3, the DNA is TGTGCCAGCAGCTTAATGCGGTTCTCTGGAAACACCATATATTTT. Its translation: CASSLMRFSGNTIYF. The J gene is TRBJ1-3, the V gene TRBV7-8; unclear D gene. With 2 bases removed from V and 0 bases from J, the gap between germline ends came to 8 bases. CDR3 length: 15 residues. CDR1 is SGHVS and CDR2 is FQNEAQ in the germline V gene.

This chain uses TRBV27 with TRBJ2-2; a possible D gene is TRBD1 (6 bases). The CDR3 totals 15 residues. From germline, CDR1 is MNHEY and CDR2 SMNVEV (reference sequence). Trimming removed 6 bases from V and 3 bases from J, with 14 bases in between. The CDR3 bases are TGTGCCAGCAGGTCTACAGGGTTTTACACCGGGGAGCTGTTTTTT. Residues: CASRSTGFYTGELFF.

About this clone itself: A single base separates this from a much larger clone, so it may be a read error. In this CDR3 the conserved last residue, phenylalanine or tryptophan, is missing, so a read error is likely. The CDR3 DNA sequence: TGTGCCAGCAGCTTTGGGACCACAGATACGCAGTATTCT. Protein sequence: CASSFGTTDTQYS. The chain recombines TRBV5-6 with TRBJ2-3; D tentatively fits TRBD1 or TRBD2 (5 bases each). The germline V and J ends were trimmed by 2 bases and 2 bases, with 6 bases remaining between them. In germline, CDR1 is SGHDT, CDR2 YYEEEE. The CDR3 is made up of 13 amino acids.

In its sample, this clone was seen many times. The gene calls are TRBV19 and TRBJ1-5; 7 nucleotides line up with TRBD1. This CDR3 is 15 amino acids long. Losses at the gene ends were 4 bases for V and 4 bases for J; bases not matched to a gene: 7. Germline V gene sequence: CDR1 LNHDA, CDR2 SQIVND (reference sequence). The CDR3 loop is CASSNRDSMNQPQHF. CDR3 DNA: TGTGCCAGTAGTAACCGGGACAGCATGAATCAGCCCCAGCATTTT.

This clone was counted at least ten times. The chain is built from TRBV9 and TRBJ1-1; D ambiguous. This CDR3 comprises 15 residues. Germline V lookup: CDR1 SGDLS, CDR2 YYNGEE. Deletions cut 6 bases from V and 12 bases from J, with 27 bases between. The CDR3 DNA sequence: TGTGCCAGCACCAAAACCCCTCGTGGACCGAATCTACCTTTCTTT. Translated: CASTKTPRGPNLPFF.

With regard to this clone: Mismatch with germline at one junction end may stem from a read error. The sample contains more than one DNA sequence encoding this CDR3. The chain has TRBV2 and TRBJ1-1; a possible D gene is TRBD1 (6 bases). CDR1 is SNHLY, CDR2 FYNNEI, per germline. The CDR3 runs 13 residues. The CDR3 is CASGGGMNTEAFF. The CDR3 nucleotides are TGTGCCAGCGGCGGGGGCATGAACACTGAGGCTTTCTTT.

The table lists this clone with many counts. The J gene is TRBJ1-2, the V gene TRBV12-3 or TRBV12-4; possible D gene TRBD1, 5 bases. Trimming cost V 7 bases and J 4 bases, with 16 bases left between them. This CDR3 comprises 14 residues. This chain's CDR3 is CASIEFGATYGYTF. CDR3 in DNA: TGTGCCAGCATAGAGTTTGGGGCGACCTATGGCTACACCTTC.

CDR3 bases: TGTGCCAGCAATACGGGGGAGACCAATTCACCCCTCCACTTT. Encoded protein: CASNTGETNSPLHF. The chain couples TRBV28 to TRBJ1-6; D might be TRBD1 (5 bases). V lost 7 bases, J lost 7 bases, and 14 bases lay in between. The germline CDR1 and CDR2 sequences are MDHEN and SYDVKM. This CDR3 is 14 amino acids long.

In the case of this clone: Because it lacks the conserved phenylalanine or tryptophan at the end, this CDR3 is likely a read error. The chain combines TRBV24-1 with TRBJ2-2; 7 bases match TRBD1. Germline V gene lookup returns CDR1 KGHDR and CDR2 SFDVKD. CDR3 length: 16 amino acids. Trimming at V came to 3 bases and at J to 6 bases, leaving 9 bases not matched to a gene. Here the CDR3 DNA reads TGTGCCACCAGTGATACCCGGGACAGTTGGTCCGGGGAGCTGTTTTTG. As protein: CATSDTRDSWSGELFL.

This clone was counted at least ten times. This chain joins TRBV4-1 and TRBJ2-7; TRBD2 might be the D (6 bases). The CDR3 totals 13 residues. The V end was cut by 4 bases, the J end by 0 bases, with 7 bases between. Germline V CDR1 and CDR2: MGHRA, YSYEKL. The CDR3 region is CASSRDSSYEQYF. In nucleotides, the CDR3 is TGCGCCAGCAGCCGGGACTCCTCCTACGAGCAGTACTTC.

This clone occurred many times. This rearrangement joins TRBV6-2 or TRBV6-3 to TRBJ1-5; D is undetermined. The germline V and J ends were trimmed by 7 bases and 2 bases, with 12 bases remaining between them. CDR3 length: 14 residues. CDR1 is MNHEY and CDR2 is SVGEGT in the germline V gene. The DNA for the CDR3 is TGTGCCAGCAAGTTGGCAGCCGGCAATCAGCCCCAGCATTTT. The encoded protein is CASKLAAGNQPQHF.

This clone was detected ten times or more. The chain recombines TRBV19 with TRBJ2-3; TRBD2 matches at 10 bases. With 0 bases clipped from V and 3 bases from J, the junction kept 6 bases outside the gene matches. The CDR3 spans 17 residues. CDR1 is LNHDA, CDR2 SQIVND, per germline (reference sequence). CDR3 sequence reads: CASSIDILAGETDTQYF. The CDR3 DNA sequence: TGTGCCAGTAGTATAGATATCCTAGCGGGAGAGACAGATACGCAGTATTTT.